This T cell receptor (beta chain) derives from a study of T cell changes during pregnancy in multiple sclerosis. This clone appeared once. In germline, CDR1 is GTSNPN, CDR2 SVGIG (reference sequence). The V segment lost 5 bases and the J segment 5 bases; nucleotides outside the gene matches: 5. There are 12 residues in the CDR3. Sequencing was performed with immunoSEQ multiplex PCR; in TCRdb, only in-frame clones are kept and a portion is missing. In the table there are 65,000 to 85,000 clones, about 89% of which are singletons. This receptor was obtained from a female donor in good health, enrolled as a control in a pregnancy study. The chain has TRBV30 and TRBJ2-5; 7 positions agree with TRBD2. Sequences were derived from peripheral blood, sampled in the first trimester of pregnancy. The CDR3 sequence is CAWGTTGETQYF. The CDR3 nucleotides are TGTGCCTGGGGGACTACGGGGGAGACCCAGTACTTC.